Each of the 9 T cell receptor beta chains below was sequenced from the same sample in a study of T cells after somatic rescue of genetic block (dated by TCRdb to the early 2020s). Receptor amplification or capture employed the immunoSEQ multiplex PCR assay. TCRdb provides this immuneACCESS table in a form limited to in-frame rearrangements. Some clones are lacking; in checked studies, under half of them reflect an unresolved V gene, and why the rest are absent is not known. In this sample the table shows around 50,000 clones, 90% to 96% of which occur a single time. The top ten constitute roughly 0.074% of the sample. Source material: peripheral blood mononuclear cells (PBMCs). These receptors were obtained from a child younger than two.

This chain joins TRBV29-1 and TRBJ2-7; 10 bases map to TRBD2. The CDR3 consists of 13 residues. The V gene's germline CDR1 is SQVTM and CDR2 ANQGSEA. J gave up 4 bases and V 6 bases, and 6 bases lay outside the gene matches. CDR3 sequence (DNA): TGCAGCGTGGTTAGCGGGAGGACTTACGAGCAGTACTTC. It encodes CSVVSGRTYEQYF.

The rearrangement joins TRBV9 to TRBJ1-1; D call uncertain. CDR1 is SGDLS and CDR2 is YYNGEE in the germline V gene. V dropped 2 bases and J dropped 1 base, with 6 bases sitting between them. This CDR3 contains 13 residues. CDR3 nucleotides: TGTGCCAGCAGCGTGGGGTCGAACACTGAAGCTTTCTTT. Translation: CASSVGSNTEAFF.

CDR3 region: CASSLYAGTTGELFF. The CDR3 nucleotides read TGTGCCAGCAGCTTATACGCAGGCACCACCGGGGAGCTGTTTTTT. The chain uses TRBV7-9 and TRBJ2-2; no reliable D call. Germline V lookup: CDR1 SEHNR, CDR2 FQNEAQ (reference sequence). V was clipped by 2 bases and J by 4 bases, with 11 bases between them. This CDR3 spans 15 amino acids.

This chain uses TRBV27 with TRBJ1-1, with 8 bases that match TRBD1. Trimming removed 3 bases from V and 4 bases from J; junction bases left unmatched: 1. Germline CDR1 and CDR2: MNHEY and SMNVEV (reference sequence). There are 13 residues in the CDR3. CDR3 coding DNA: TGTGCCAGCAGTTTCCAGGGGGCCACTGAAGCTTTCTTT. Its translation: CASSFQGATEAFF.

The chain employs TRBV6-5 and TRBJ2-7; 9 bases fit TRBD2. J was trimmed by 3 bases and V by 5 bases; bases with no gene match: 2. Looked up from germline, CDR1 is MNHEY and CDR2 is SVGAGI. This CDR3 contains 13 residues. The CDR3 protein is CASSLAGNYEQYF. The CDR3 coding sequence is TGTGCCAGCAGTCTAGCGGGGAACTACGAGCAGTACTTC.

The rearrangement uses TRBV27 and TRBJ1-2; 9 nucleotides agree with TRBD1. The V gene end was trimmed by 6 bases and the J gene end by 0 bases; junction bases not matched to a gene: 8. Germline-derived CDR1 and CDR2 are MNHEY and SMNVEV (reference sequence). This CDR3 has 16 residues. This CDR3 is CASRRTGAGANYGYTF. CDR3 coding DNA: TGTGCCAGCAGACGGACAGGGGCGGGGGCTAACTATGGCTACACCTTC.

The chain recombines TRBV15 with TRBJ2-1; D unclear. Trimming cost V 0 bases and J 6 bases, with 12 bases left between them. This CDR3 region has 15 residues. Germline values: CDR1 LNHNV, CDR2 YYDKDF (reference sequence). The CDR3 loop reads CATSRDPRMANEQFF. The CDR3, as DNA: TGTGCCACCAGCAGAGATCCTAGGATGGCCAATGAGCAGTTCTTC.

V usage is TRBV2 and J usage is TRBJ2-5; 9 bases line up with TRBD2. The V gene's germline CDR1 is SNHLY and CDR2 FYNNEI. With V trimmed by 6 bases and J by 2 bases, 7 bases remained unmatched. CDR3 length equals 15 residues. The CDR3 protein is CASRRLAVIQETQYF. For the CDR3, the DNA is TGTGCCAGCAGAAGACTAGCGGTTATACAAGAGACCCAGTACTTC.

The V call is TRBV7-9, the J call TRBJ1-1; TRBD1 might be the D (5 bases). Deletions cut 7 bases from V and 1 base from J, with 13 bases between. Germline values: CDR1 SEHNR, CDR2 FQNEAQ (reference sequence). The CDR3 consists of 14 residues. The CDR3 here is CASIRRTTNTEAFF. The CDR3 DNA sequence: TGTGCCAGCATTCGTAGGACAACGAACACTGAAGCTTTCTTT.